This TCR beta chain is from a study of blood T cells in healthy people across ages. The study's findings and limits: TCR beta diversity per million T cells fell roughly linearly with age. Naive T cell percentage and TCR beta diversity correlated strongly.

Then a second PCR, running about 6 to 12 cycles, was carried out with a sample-barcoded 5' primer and a J-beta primer mix. In TCRdb, the 5' RACE reads were re-called with MiXCR into one record per CDR3 protein. The profile shows roughly 800,000 distinct CDR3 sequences, 58% of them singletons. Germline V gene data show CDR1 as SQVTM and CDR2 as ANQGSEA. This CDR3 comprises 11 residues. The V gene end was trimmed by 7 bases and the J gene end by 3 bases; junction bases not matched to a gene: 2. To note about this clonotype: Its antigen is unknown.

The receptor's source is a man aged 25-45 years in good health. The rearrangement uses TRBV29-1 and TRBJ2-7, with 8 bases lining up with TRBD1. Sequenced sample: blood. The CDR3 is CSAGQDYEQYF. The CDR3 DNA reads as TGCAGCGCGGGACAGGACTACGAGCAGTACTTC.